These 17 T cell receptor beta chains were all obtained from the same sample, sequenced in a study of blood T cell repertoires in COVID-19. TCRdb's copy holds only in-frame clones and misses some; the assay was immunoSEQ multiplex PCR. The sample records about 120,000 clones, 60% to 85% being singletons. The source material was peripheral blood. These receptors all stem from a human donor with acute or convalescent COVID-19. The donor label of this sample is uncertain.

This clone was picked up one time. The gene calls are TRBV5-1 and TRBJ1-2; unclear D gene. Between the trimmed V and J ends, which lost 0 bases and 4 bases, there was a span of 4 bases. CDR3 length: 12 residues. Germline CDR1 SGHRS, CDR2 YFSETQ. The CDR3 region has the DNA TGCGCCAGCAGCTTGGCTAGCTATGGCTACACCTTC. It encodes CASSLASYGYTF.

V and J are TRBV7-2 and TRBJ2-7, with D possibly matching TRBD2 (6 bases). CDR1 is SGHTA and CDR2 is FQGNSA in the germline V gene. The V gene lost 2 bases and the J gene lost 4 bases, with 9 bases spanning the gap. The CDR3 has 13 residues. The CDR3 is CASSLNRGYEQYV. CDR3 DNA sequence: TGTGCCAGCAGCTTAAATCGGGGGTACGAGCAGTACGTC.

This chain connects TRBV14 to TRBJ1-4, with 10 positions matching TRBD1. V lost 7 bases to trimming and J lost 0 bases; unmatched junction nucleotides: 20. CDR3 length: 21 residues. Germline V gene sequence: CDR1 SGHDN, CDR2 FVKESK. The CDR3 region is CASNPVLPGQGKTATNEKLFF. CDR3 coding DNA: TGTGCCAGCAACCCCGTCCTTCCGGGACAGGGGAAAACTGCAACTAATGAAAAACTGTTTTTT.

This CDR3 reads CAWSHGQRYGRSYNEQFF. CDR3 DNA sequence: TGTGCCTGGAGCCACGGACAGCGGTACGGTCGGTCCTACAATGAGCAGTTCTTC. The J gene is TRBJ2-1, the V gene TRBV30; D perhaps matches TRBD1 (6 bases). CDR3 length: 18 amino acids. Germline CDR1 GTSNPN, CDR2 SVGIG (reference sequence). The V and J ends lost 3 bases and 1 base respectively, with 22 bases between them.

This clone was recorded at least ten times. This chain uses TRBV18 with TRBJ1-2; D unresolved. The germline V gene encodes CDR1 KGHSH and CDR2 LQKENI. CDR3 size: 10 residues. Trimming took off 9 bases at V and 5 bases at J, with 7 bases between the two ends. The chain's CDR3 is CAREGYGYTF. The CDR3 bases are TGTGCCAGGGAGGGATATGGCTACACCTTC.

The CDR3 sequence is CASTEVDWDYEQYV. CDR3 sequence (DNA): TGTGCCAGCACCGAAGTGGACTGGGACTACGAGCAGTACGTC. The rearrangement links TRBV2 to TRBJ2-7; tentative D call: TRBD2 (5 bases). Germline V gene sequence: CDR1 SNHLY, CDR2 FYNNEI. The CDR3 is made up of 14 amino acids. Between the trimmed V and J ends, which lost 7 bases and 3 bases, there was a span of 16 bases.

This clone appeared many times. This chain connects TRBV5-1 to TRBJ1-2, with D possibly TRBD1 on 6 matching bases. The CDR3 is made up of 15 amino acids. V lost 4 bases and J lost 3, with 16 bases in between. Germline V gene data show CDR1 as SGHRS and CDR2 as YFSETQ. CDR3 sequence: CASSAAGDSDYGYTF. CDR3 sequence (DNA): TGCGCCAGCAGCGCCGCAGGGGATTCGGACTATGGCTACACCTTC.

The chain combines TRBV6-5 with TRBJ1-3; D uncertain. The CDR3 consists of 14 residues. Per the germline V gene, CDR1 is MNHEY and CDR2 is SVGAGI. The V and J ends lost 6 bases and 0 bases respectively, with 9 bases between them. CDR3 coding DNA: TGTGCCAGCAGCCGGGAGAACTCTGGAAACACCATATATTTT. Its translation is CASSRENSGNTIYF.

This chain links TRBV19 with TRBJ1-5; D is unclear. Germline V gene sequence: CDR1 LNHDA, CDR2 SQIVND (reference sequence). The CDR3 sequence is 15 residues long. The V gene lost 3 bases and the J gene lost 1 base, with 10 bases spanning the gap. CDR3 sequence: CASSILAASNQPQHF. Here the CDR3 DNA reads TGTGCCAGTAGTATCTTGGCGGCCAGCAATCAGCCCCAGCATTTT.

This clone has just one count. V and J are TRBV12-3 or TRBV12-4 and TRBJ1-1, with 7 bases identical to TRBD1. Trimming cost V 6 bases and J 6 bases; bases outside gene matches: 7. The CDR3 covers 13 residues. In DNA, the CDR3 is TGTGCCAGCAGATCTGACAGGGTGGCTGAAGCTTTCTTT. Protein sequence: CASRSDRVAEAFF.

This clone was counted only a few times. This chain connects TRBV30 to TRBJ2-5, with a tentative D call TRBD1 (5 bases). The CDR3 extends over 14 amino acids. Germline CDR1 is GTSNPN and CDR2 is SVGIG (reference sequence). Trimming stripped 2 bases from V and 5 bases from J, with 15 bases between. CDR3 region: CAWSRHLGRETQYF. In DNA, the CDR3 is TGTGCCTGGAGTCGACATTTGGGGCGGGAGACCCAGTACTTC.

The rearrangement joins TRBV21-1 to TRBJ2-2; the DNA was not used to check the table's D call, TRBD1. TRBV21-1 is noted as a pseudogene. The CDR3 extends over 18 amino acids. The CDR3 sequence: CASSKVEQGAAPSGELFF. The CDR3 coding sequence is TGTGCCAGCAGCAAAGTTGAACAGGGGGCCGCCCCGTCCGGGGAGCTGTTTTTT.

The rearrangement links TRBV3-1 (or the pseudogene TRBV3-2) to TRBJ1-5; the D gene is possibly TRBD1 (6 bases). The germline CDR1 and CDR2 sequences are LGHDT and YNNKEL (reference sequence). The germline V and J ends were trimmed by 3 bases and 5 bases, with 11 bases remaining between them. CDR3 length: 14 amino acids. The CDR3 region has the DNA TGTGCCAGCAGCCACGGACCAGGGGATCAGCCCCAGCATTTT. This sequence encodes CASSHGPGDQPQHF.

This clone has only one observation. The chain carries TRBV10-1 and TRBJ2-7, with a weak D call TRBD2 (6 bases). This CDR3 is 15 amino acids long. Trimming pared 4 bases from V and 0 bases from J, leaving 13 bases between. Germline CDR1 reads WNHNN; CDR2 reads SYGVQD (reference sequence). Here the CDR3 DNA reads TGCGCCAGCAGTGTGGGGACTGTGAGCTCCTACGAGCAGTACGTC. Its protein is CASSVGTVSSYEQYV.

This chain connects TRBV20-1 to TRBJ2-1; TRBD2 matches at 9 bases. The V gene end was trimmed by 3 bases and the J gene end by 6 bases; junction bases not matched to a gene: 6. The CDR3 is 14 amino acids. Germline V lookup: CDR1 DFQATT, CDR2 SNEGSKA (reference sequence). The CDR3 nucleotides read TGCAGTGCTAGTGGGACTAGCTGGGTCAATGAGCAGTTCTTC. This translates into CSASGTSWVNEQFF.

This clone was seen once. The chain joins TRBV7-8 to TRBJ1-1, with D unresolved. Trimming took 3 bases from V and 1 from J, leaving 9 bases between them. The V gene's germline CDR1 is SGHVS and CDR2 FQNEAQ. The CDR3 runs to 14 residues. The CDR3 coding sequence is TGTGCCAGCAGCTTCCAGGCAGGGAACACTGAAGCTTTCTTT. This codes for CASSFQAGNTEAFF.

The chain combines TRBV10-3 with TRBJ2-1, with D perhaps TRBD2 (6 bases). Germline V CDR1 and CDR2: ENHRY, SYGVKD. The CDR3 loop spans 11 amino acids. Trimming left V 4 bases short and J 8 bases short, with 6 bases between. CDR3 DNA: TGTGCCATCAGTGGGGGGGATGAGCAGTTCTTC. Translation: CAISGGDEQFF.